The rows below give T cell receptor beta chains drawn from one sample of a study of tumor-infiltrating lymphocytes in localized non-small cell lung cancer. Assay: immunoSEQ multiplex PCR; the TCRdb copy retains only in-frame clones and omits some. The data hold tens of thousands of clones, with around 70% observed a single time. Sequenced sample: lung tumor tissue. The receptors were sampled from a human donor with non-small cell lung cancer. Both conserved end residues are part of each CDR3. A D gene is named only where the DNA matches it firmly. Size tells how often a clone was seen (once, few, many) or the class of an expanded clone, and some rows leave it out.

V gene,clone size,D gene,J gene,CDR3 DNA,CDR3 protein
TRBV25-1,NA,NA,TRBJ2-1,TGTGCCAGCAGTGTAACAGGCGGCTCCTACAATGAGCAGTTCTTC,CASSVTGGSYNEQFF
TRBV5-4,NA,NA,TRBJ1-4,TGTGCCAGCAGCTTCGGGCTAACAAATGAAAAACTGTTTTTT,CASSFGLTNEKLFF
TRBV6-6,NA,TRBD1,TRBJ1-3,TGTGCCAGCAGTTACCGACAGGGAACTGGAAACACCATATATTTT,CASSYRQGTGNTIYF
TRBV15,NA,NA,TRBJ2-6,TGTGCCACCACGATCTCTGGGGCCAACGTCCTGACTTTC,CATTISGANVLTF
TRBV5-3,NA,TRBD1,TRBJ2-7,TGTGCCAGAAGCTGGCCGGGACAGGGCACTCGGAACGAGCAGTACTTC,CARSWPGQGTRNEQYF
TRBV7-2,once,TRBD1,TRBJ1-2,TGTGCCAGCAGCTCCGTACAGGGGGCGGATTCAGACTACACCTTC,CASSSVQGADSDYTF
TRBV2,NA,NA,TRBJ1-1,TGTGCCCAAAAGAGGGGAGTGAACACTGAAGCTTTCTTT,CAQKRGVNTEAFF
TRBV7-2,few,TRBD1,TRBJ1-4,TGTGCCAGCAGCTCGACAGGGGTTGCGGAAAAACTGTTTTTT,CASSSTGVAEKLFF
TRBV15,NA,TRBD1,TRBJ2-7,TGTGCCACCAGCAGAAACAGGGGGCTCTACGAGCAGTACTTC,CATSRNRGLYEQYF
TRBV19,NA,TRBD1,TRBJ2-1,TGTGCCAGTAGTATTATGGCGGGACAGGTGCAGTTCTTC,CASSIMAGQVQFF
TRBV25-1,NA,TRBD1,TRBJ1-1,TGTGCCAGCACCGCAGGGACAGGGAACACTGAAGCTTTCTTT,CASTAGTGNTEAFF
TRBV5-1,NA,TRBD1,TRBJ2-1,TGCGCCAGCAGCTTGGTGGGACAGGCCTACAATGAGCAGTTCTTC,CASSLVGQAYNEQFF
TRBV5-4,NA,NA,TRBJ2-3,TGTGCCAGCAGCCGAACAGATACGCAGTATTTT,CASSRTDTQYF
TRBV14,once,TRBD1,TRBJ1-2,TGTGCCAGCAGCCAGAGGACAGGGGGCTCTGGCTACACCTTC,CASSQRTGGSGYTF
TRBV9,NA,NA,TRBJ1-4,TGTGCCAGCAGCGCTGGCAGGCGCATGTTTTTT,CASSAGRRMFF
TRBV6-5,NA,NA,TRBJ1-1,TGTGCCAGCAGCCAAACCGGCGGGGGGACTTTCTTT,CASSQTGGGTFF
TRBV7-2,NA,NA,TRBJ2-7,TGTGCCAGCAGCTTAGTTCTTTTCGAGCAGTACTTC,CASSLVLFEQYF
TRBV2,NA,NA,TRBJ2-2,TGTGCCAGCCAAGCACATAAGAAGGCAGGGTACACCGGGGAGCTGTTTTTT,CASQAHKKAGYTGELFF
TRBV7-9,NA,TRBD2,TRBJ2-2,TGTGCCAGCAGCTGGGGGGGAGCCACCGGGGAGCTGTTTTTT,CASSWGGATGELFF
TRBV7-9,NA,TRBD1,TRBJ1-1,TGTGCCAGCAGCACCCCACGACAGGGATTAGGAACTGAAGCTTTCTTT,CASSTPRQGLGTEAFF
TRBV7-3,few,NA,TRBJ2-5,TGTGCCAGCAGCCCACCCGGGACACAAGAGACCCAGTACTTC,CASSPPGTQETQYF
TRBV7-3,NA,TRBD1,TRBJ2-7,TGTGCCAGCGGCTTGGACAGGGGTTACGAGCAGTACTTC,CASGLDRGYEQYF
TRBV7-2,NA,TRBD1,TRBJ2-2,TGTGCCAGCAGCCAGAAGACAGGGTACACCGGGGAGCTGTTTTTT,CASSQKTGYTGELFF
TRBV11-2,once,NA,TRBJ1-5,TGTGCCAGCAGCCGTCAACAAACCAATCAGCCCCAGCATTTT,CASSRQQTNQPQHF
TRBV19,NA,NA,TRBJ1-1,TGTGCCAGTAGATTGGGGGCCCAGCGAAACACTGAAGCTTTCTTT,CASRLGAQRNTEAFF
TRBV9,NA,NA,TRBJ2-1,TGTGCCAGCAGCGTAGGGAGTAGAAACAATGAGCAGTTCTTC,CASSVGSRNNEQFF
TRBV11-2,NA,NA,TRBJ2-2,TGTGCCAGCAGCTCGGGGGTTAGTAGAAACACCGGGGAGCTGTTTTTT,CASSSGVSRNTGELFF
TRBV5-1,NA,TRBD1,TRBJ1-6,TGCGCCAGCAGCTCGGGACAGGGGATCTCACCCCTCCACTTT,CASSSGQGISPLHF
TRBV2,few,NA,TRBJ2-6,TGTGCCAGCAGTCTACAGGGCTCTGGGGCCAACGTCCTGACTTTC,CASSLQGSGANVLTF
TRBV5-4,NA,TRBD1,TRBJ2-2,TGTGCCAGCAGCTTGGGAGTGGACAGGGGGCCCGGGGAGCTGTTTTTT,CASSLGVDRGPGELFF
TRBV11-1,NA,TRBD2,TRBJ2-3,TGTGCCAGCAGCTTGGGAGGGCATGGCACAGATACGCAGTATTTT,CASSLGGHGTDTQYF
TRBV5-4,NA,TRBD2,TRBJ2-1,TGTGCCAGCAGCTCGGAGGTAGCGGGAGGGCCGAATGAGCAGTTCTTC,CASSSEVAGGPNEQFF
TRBV18,NA,NA,TRBJ2-1,TGTGCCAGCTCACCCACTCCGACCAGGGGGGGAAATGAGCAGTTCTTC,CASSPTPTRGGNEQFF
TRBV6-6,NA,TRBD1,TRBJ1-2,TGTGCCAGCAGTGACAGGGTTAACTATGGCTACACCTTC,CASSDRVNYGYTF
TRBV7-9,NA,NA,TRBJ1-5,TGTGCCAGCAGCGGGGGAGGGGATGGCAATCAGCCCCAGCATTTT,CASSGGGDGNQPQHF
TRBV18,NA,NA,TRBJ2-5,TGTGCCAGCTCACCAAGAGCCGTCGAGACCCAGTACTTC,CASSPRAVETQYF
TRBV2,NA,NA,TRBJ1-2,TGTGCCAGTAAAGGGATGAACTATGGCTACACCTTC,CASKGMNYGYTF
TRBV5-6,NA,NA,TRBJ2-1,TGTGCCAGCAGCTTGACAGGATTCTACAATGAGCAGTTCTTC,CASSLTGFYNEQFF
TRBV5-1,NA,NA,TRBJ2-5,TGCGCCAGCAGCTTGGGGGTAATCGGAGAGACCCAGTACTTC,CASSLGVIGETQYF
TRBV9,NA,NA,TRBJ2-7,TGTGCCAGCAGTCTTACAGGATACGAGCAGTACTTC,CASSLTGYEQYF
TRBV7-3,NA,NA,TRBJ2-7,TGTGCCAGCAGTTTGGACAGTGCCTACGAGCAGTACTTC,CASSLDSAYEQYF
TRBV2,NA,NA,TRBJ1-2,TGTGCCAGCAGTGAGGGGACTAGGGGCTACACCTTC,CASSEGTRGYTF
TRBV11-2,NA,TRBD2,TRBJ2-5,TGTGCCAGCAGCCAGCTGACTAGCGGGAAGTGGCGAGAGACCCAGTACTTC,CASSQLTSGKWRETQYF
TRBV5-1,NA,TRBD1,TRBJ1-5,TGTGCCAGCAGAGCCAATGGACAGGGGGCAAGTGAGCCCCAGCATTTT,CASRANGQGASEPQHF
TRBV29-1,NA,NA,TRBJ2-4,TGCAGCGTTGACCTGGGGGGCGGTGACATTCAGTACTTC,CSVDLGGGDIQYF
TRBV4-3,NA,TRBD1,TRBJ1-1,TGCGCCAGCAGCCAAGACAGGGGGCCGAACACTGAAGCTTTCTTT,CASSQDRGPNTEAFF
TRBV27,NA,TRBD1,TRBJ1-2,TGTGCCAGCAGTTTTGGGACAGGGGGCAACTATGGCTACACCTTC,CASSFGTGGNYGYTF
TRBV5-4,NA,TRBD1,TRBJ2-1,TGTGCCAGCAGCTTCGGACAGGCTATCTACAATGAGCAGTTCTTC,CASSFGQAIYNEQFF
TRBV7-9,NA,TRBD2,TRBJ2-1,TGTGCCAGCAGCCTTAGAGGCGGGGGAACCAGCTCCTACAATGAGCAGTTCTTC,CASSLRGGGTSSYNEQFF
TRBV6-5,NA,TRBD2,TRBJ2-1,TGTGCCAGCTCCATCAAGGGACTAGCCAGCGAGCAGTTCTTC,CASSIKGLASEQFF
TRBV18,NA,NA,TRBJ2-7,TGTGCCAGCTCAAAAACCGGACGCTACGAGCAGTACTTC,CASSKTGRYEQYF
TRBV4-3,NA,NA,TRBJ2-1,TGCGCCAGCAGCCAAGATAGGGGAGGATACAATGAGCAGTTCTTC,CASSQDRGGYNEQFF
TRBV14,NA,NA,TRBJ2-3,TGTGCCAGCAGCCAAGGGCGCCACACAGATACGCAGTATTTT,CASSQGRHTDTQYF
TRBV11-3,NA,TRBD2,TRBJ2-1,TGTGCCAGCAGCTTAGAGCTAGCGGGAGGGGGCAATGAGCAGTTCTTC,CASSLELAGGGNEQFF
TRBV4-2,few,TRBD2,TRBJ2-5,TGTGCCAGCAGCGGACTAGCGGGATTTGAGACCCAGTACTTC,CASSGLAGFETQYF